This TCR beta chain derives from a study of blood T cell repertoires in COVID-19. Study-wide context: Sites in the United States, Italy and Spain provided acute and convalescent COVID-19 samples. PBMCs, B-cell-depleted T cells, or T cells were the source of the cDNA or gDNA that made up the material.

This clone occurred once. The V gene's germline CDR1 is LGHNA and CDR2 YSLEER. The CDR3 totals 14 residues. The V gene lost 1 base and the J gene lost 7 bases, with 11 bases spanning the gap. In the original processing: Nucleated cell counts were estimated from reference gene primer amplification. Assay: immunoSEQ multiplex PCR; the TCRdb copy retains only in-frame clones and omits some. V, J and clone size reflect that table, while D and trimming were determined from the DNA. Of 30,000 to 40,000 clones detected, approximately 95% appear once; the ten largest clones hold over 0.85%. V gene TRBV4-3 combines with J gene TRBJ1-5; D is ambiguous. Material for sequencing was peripheral blood. The source of this sequence is a male donor with active COVID-19. CDR3 amino acids: CASSQGPGEQPQHF. For the CDR3, the DNA is TGCGCCAGCAGCCAAGGTCCCGGGGAACAGCCCCAGCATTTT.